Sequencing of this T cell receptor beta chain was carried out in a study of beta chain features in type 1 diabetes. Findings and limits, study-wide: Type 1 diabetes patients showed a moderate but significant shortening of TCRB CDR3s in all four CD4+ subsets.

Germline CDR1 is SGHRS and CDR2 is YFSETQ. The CDR3 consists of 15 residues. V was pared by 5 bases and J by 2 bases, with 17 bases between. What was sequenced were expressed TCRB transcripts, since all of the isolated RNA had been reverse transcribed. Sequencing was performed with immunoSEQ multiplex PCR; in TCRdb, only in-frame clones are kept and a portion is missing. Counted here are around 250,000 clones, roughly 13% occurring once; the ten biggest clones make up roughly 0.018%. Concerning this clone itself: As yet, its antigen is unknown.

The rearrangement uses TRBV5-1 and TRBJ2-7, with TRBD2 as a possible D gene (5 bases). This sequence was found in a man aged 25 to 40 with type 1 diabetes. The sequenced sample was naive CD4+ T cells from blood. CDR3 nucleotide sequence: TGCGCCAGCAGATTCTCCCCAGCGGAGACCTACGAGCAGTACTTC. Translation: CASRFSPAETYEQYF.